Following are 13 T cell receptor beta chains from one sample sequenced in a study of cytomegalovirus exposure and HLA in healthy donors. Sequencing used immunoSEQ multiplex PCR; TCRdb keeps in-frame clones, though not all of them. Counted here are about 310,000 clones, 88% occurring once; the ten biggest clones make up around 0.96%. Input material: PBMCs. The receptors shown here come from a man aged 30 to 45 in good health and CMV-seronegative.

This chain links TRBV4-1 with TRBJ1-5, with a weak D call TRBD1 (5 bases). Germline values: CDR1 MGHRA, CDR2 YSYEKL. The V end lost 0 bases, the J end lost 4 bases, and 10 bases lay between the germline ends. There are 15 residues in the CDR3. The CDR3 region is CASSQDGGGNQPQHF. CDR3 nucleotide sequence: TGCGCCAGCAGCCAAGATGGGGGAGGGAATCAGCCCCAGCATTTT.

The rearrangement joins TRBV10-3 to TRBJ2-7, with 7 bases lining up with TRBD1. J lost 0 bases, V lost 2 bases, and 7 bases had no gene match. From germline, CDR1 is ENHRY and CDR2 SYGVKD. The CDR3 sequence is 16 residues long. DNA for the CDR3: TGTGCCATCAGTGAGGCCCGGGACAGATACTCCTACGAGCAGTACTTC. It translates to CAISEARDRYSYEQYF.

The CDR3 here is CASSDWDRETRGYTF. The CDR3 coding sequence is TGTGCCAGCAGTGACTGGGACAGGGAGACGAGAGGCTACACCTTC. V is TRBV6-5 and J is TRBJ1-2; 9 bases are a match to TRBD1. Germline CDR1 MNHEY, CDR2 SVGAGI. Unmatched junction bases numbered 12, after V lost 5 bases and J lost 8 bases. CDR3 length: 15 amino acids.

This chain connects TRBV4-2 to TRBJ1-4; D possibly corresponds to TRBD1 (6 bases). Germline assignment: CDR1 LGHNA and CDR2 YNFKEQ. Trimming pared 1 base from V and 7 bases from J, leaving 10 bases between. The CDR3 has 14 amino acids. The CDR3 is CASSQAGGGEKLFF. DNA for the CDR3: TGTGCCAGCAGCCAAGCTGGGGGCGGTGAAAAACTGTTTTTT.

This chain links TRBV29-1 with TRBJ1-1; no clear D. CDR1 and CDR2 (germline): SQVTM, ANQGSEA. The CDR3 contains 10 residues. Trimming took 7 bases from V and 5 from J, leaving 8 bases between them. The CDR3: CSATGTEAFF. The CDR3 nucleotides are TGCAGCGCTACGGGGACTGAAGCTTTCTTT.

The chain recombines TRBV19 with TRBJ2-3, with TRBD1 matching over 7 bases. The V gene end was trimmed by 4 bases and the J gene end by 0 bases; junction bases not matched to a gene: 10. Germline values: CDR1 LNHDA, CDR2 SQIVND (reference sequence). The length of the CDR3 is 17 residues. The CDR3 nucleotides read TGTGCCAGTAGTAATTCCCCGGGACAGCTAAGCACAGATACGCAGTATTTT. Amino acid sequence: CASSNSPGQLSTDTQYF.

The chain uses TRBV19 and TRBJ2-7; 8 positions match TRBD2. Unmatched junction bases numbered 7, after V lost 3 bases and J lost 0 bases. This CDR3 is built from 16 residues. Germline V gene data show CDR1 as LNHDA and CDR2 as SQIVND (reference sequence). The CDR3: CASSMVPRGASYEQYF. The DNA of the CDR3 is TGTGCCAGTAGTATGGTCCCGCGGGGGGCCTCCTACGAGCAGTACTTC.

The count of this clone is one. The CDR3 DNA reads as TGTGCCAGCAGCTTCGCGGGGGGGGTCAATGAGCAGTTCTTC. It is translated as CASSFAGGVNEQFF. The rearrangement uses TRBV7-2 and TRBJ2-1; 9 bases agree with TRBD2. Trimming took 3 bases from V and 6 from J; bases not matched to a gene: 3. The CDR3 is made up of 14 amino acids. Germline loops: CDR1 SGHTA, CDR2 FQGNSA.

The chain joins TRBV7-9 to TRBJ1-1; TRBD1 might be the D (6 bases). CDR3 length: 12 residues. CDR1 and CDR2 from the germline V gene are SEHNR and FQNEAQ (reference sequence). CDR3 loop: CATGGGNTEAFF. CDR3 sequence (DNA): TGTGCAACGGGGGGCGGTAACACTGAAGCTTTCTTT.

The genes are TRBV18 and TRBJ1-2; the D gene is possibly TRBD1 (5 bases). The germline CDR1 and CDR2 sequences are KGHSH and LQKENI. The CDR3 runs to 14 residues. Trimming removed 2 bases at V and 5 bases at J, with 12 bases between. The CDR3 spells CASSPAGLGYGYTF. The CDR3 coding sequence is TGTGCCAGCTCACCAGCAGGGTTGGGGTATGGCTACACCTTC.

The count of this clone is one. The chain joins TRBV6-6 to TRBJ2-1, with 12 bases fitting TRBD1. This CDR3 contains 12 residues. Germline V gives CDR1 MNHNY, CDR2 SVGAGI (reference sequence). The J segment lost 8 bases and the V segment lost 8 bases, leaving 1 base of the junction unmatched. The CDR3 loop reads CASGTGGYEQFF. The CDR3 nucleotides are TGTGCCAGCGGGACAGGGGGCTATGAGCAGTTCTTC.

The chain links TRBV5-6 to TRBJ2-7, with 7 bases aligning to TRBD1. The CDR3 sequence is 16 residues long. The germline V gene has CDR1 SGHDT and CDR2 YYEEEE. V gave up 3 bases and J gave up 4 bases; unmatched junction bases: 13. The CDR3 spells CASSSRTGQIAYEQYF. As DNA, the CDR3 is TGTGCCAGCAGCTCCCGGACAGGCCAAATAGCTTACGAGCAGTACTTC.

The chain has TRBV7-8 and TRBJ2-7; possibly TRBD1 for D (5 bases). The length of the CDR3 is 15 residues. V was trimmed by 5 bases and J by 1 base, leaving 15 bases between them. The germline CDR1 and CDR2 sequences are SGHVS and FQNEAQ. Here the CDR3 DNA reads TGTGCCAGCAGCCTATCACGGACACTTTCCTACGAGCAGTACTTC. Translation: CASSLSRTLSYEQYF.